Following are 21 T cell receptor beta chains from one sample sequenced in a study of identical twins. Via MiXCR, TCRdb re-called the 5' RACE reads, giving one row per CDR3 protein. Seen here are roughly 250,000 distinct CDR3 sequences, about 14% observed once, and the top ten hold around 9%. The source material was memory (CD45RO+) T cells sorted from blood. The receptors derive from a woman aged 18-35 years in good health.

With respect to this clonotype: This clone may be a read error of a much larger clone one base away. The V gene is TRBV24-1, the J gene TRBJ2-1; 12 nucleotides line up with TRBD2. The CDR3 runs 15 residues. Germline loops: CDR1 KGHDR, CDR2 SFDVKD. The V and J ends lost 9 bases and 10 bases, in that order; junction bases with no gene match: 12. The CDR3 DNA sequence: TGTGCCACCTGTAAGAGGACTAGCGGGACTAACGAGCAGTTCTTC. Encoded protein: CATCKRTSGTNEQFF.

This chain links TRBV7-9 with TRBJ2-7; 14 bases line up with TRBD2. Trimming at V came to 5 bases and at J to 6 bases, leaving 0 bases not matched to a gene. The CDR3 consists of 13 residues. The germline V gene has CDR1 SEHNR and CDR2 FQNEAQ (reference sequence). Here the CDR3 DNA reads TGTGCCAGCAGCGGGACTAGCGGGAGCGAGCAGTACTTC. The encoded protein is CASSGTSGSEQYF.

The gene calls are TRBV2 and TRBJ2-1; D gene unclear. The V gene's germline CDR1 is SNHLY and CDR2 FYNNEI. V was shortened by 7 bases and J by 0 bases, with 13 bases between the two germline ends. This CDR3 region has 15 residues. CDR3: CASTHQANSYNEQFF. The CDR3 DNA reads TGTGCCAGCACTCATCAAGCGAACTCCTACAATGAGCAGTTCTTC.

This clonotype was counted a few times. This rearrangement joins TRBV19 to TRBJ1-2, with D perhaps TRBD1 (6 bases). The V and J ends lost 7 bases and 8 bases respectively, with 20 bases between them. Germline CDR1 reads LNHDA; CDR2 reads SQIVND (reference sequence). This CDR3 region has 14 residues. In DNA, the CDR3 is TGTGCCAGTATCTTGACCGACAGGCAAGGGGGCTACACCTTC. Its protein is CASILTDRQGGYTF.

The CDR3 loop is CSARGIRGVYNEQFF. The CDR3 DNA reads as TGCAGTGCTAGAGGAATACGGGGAGTCTACAATGAGCAGTTCTTC. V and J are TRBV20-1 and TRBJ2-1, with a possible D match to TRBD2 (5 bases). This CDR3 contains 15 residues. Deletions cut 1 base from V and 3 bases from J, with 13 bases between. Per germline, CDR1 DFQATT and CDR2 SNEGSKA (reference sequence).

The chain carries TRBV3-1 and TRBJ2-6, with 7 positions matching TRBD1. The V segment lost 5 bases and the J segment 2 bases; nucleotides outside the gene matches: 3. CDR1 is LGHDT and CDR2 is YNNKEL in the germline V gene (reference sequence). The CDR3 sequence is 15 residues long. For the CDR3, the DNA is TGTGCCAGCAGCTCAGACAGGGCTGGGGCCAACGTCCTGACTTTC. Translation gives CASSSDRAGANVLTF.

This chain connects TRBV5-1 to TRBJ1-6; no definite D call. Germline assignment: CDR1 SGHRS and CDR2 YFSETQ. V lost 5 bases and J lost 5, with 11 bases in between. This CDR3 contains 14 residues. CDR3 amino acids: CASSLLQDNSPLHF. The DNA for the CDR3 is TGCGCCAGCAGTCTTCTTCAAGATAATTCACCCCTCCACTTT.

V usage is TRBV5-8 and J usage is TRBJ1-2; TRBD1 agrees at 7 bases. The CDR3 covers 14 residues. Per germline, CDR1 SGHTS and CDR2 YDEGEE. V was clipped by 3 bases and J by 1 base; unmatched bases: 3. CDR3 nucleotides: TGTGCCAGCAGCTGGACAGGAATTAACTATGGCTACACCTTC. Translated: CASSWTGINYGYTF. Using reference TRBV5-8 and TRBJ1-2 for the parts outside the CDR3, the full variable domain is EAGVTQSPTHLIKTRGQQATLRCSPISGHTSVYWYQQALGLGLQFLLWYDEGEERNRGNFPPRFSGRQFPNYSSELNVNALELEDSALYLCASSWTGINYGYTFGSGTRLTVV.

The chain uses TRBV20-1 and TRBJ2-3, with D possibly matching TRBD2 (5 bases). V was pared by 0 bases and J by 5 bases, with 15 bases between. CDR1 DFQATT and CDR2 SNEGSKA come from the germline V gene (reference sequence). The CDR3 runs 15 residues. This CDR3 is CSARDRTGLVDTQYF. DNA for the CDR3: TGCAGTGCTAGAGATCGGACGGGATTAGTAGATACGCAGTATTTT.

This clonotype was counted between two and nine times. The V call is TRBV19, the J call TRBJ2-2; D not resolved. Looked up from germline, CDR1 is LNHDA and CDR2 is SQIVND (reference sequence). This CDR3 comprises 13 residues. V was trimmed by 4 bases and J by 6 bases, leaving 9 bases between them. CDR3 sequence: CASSTRNAGELFF. The CDR3 region has the DNA TGTGCCAGTAGTACTCGTAATGCCGGGGAGCTGTTTTTT.

This clonotype was counted a few times. This chain uses TRBV6-2 or TRBV6-3 with TRBJ1-1; D unclear. V lost 6 bases, J lost 5 bases, and 13 bases lay in between. Germline V gene sequence: CDR1 MNHEY, CDR2 SVGEGT. The CDR3 length is 13 residues. The CDR3 loop is CASSQVMGTEAFF. CDR3 nucleotides: TGTGCCAGCAGCCAAGTTATGGGTACTGAAGCTTTCTTT.

In this sample, this clonotype turned up a few times. The J gene is TRBJ2-2, the V gene TRBV3-1; unclear D gene. Germline loops: CDR1 LGHDT, CDR2 YNNKEL (reference sequence). V shed 4 bases and J shed 8 bases, with 17 bases lying between them. The CDR3 sequence is 15 residues long. CDR3 in amino acids: CASSREPAVRGELFF. In DNA form, the CDR3 reads TGTGCCAGCAGCCGCGAGCCTGCCGTAAGGGGGGAGCTGTTTTTT.

Here the CDR3 DNA reads TGCAGTGCTAGTAGCGGGTACAATCAGCCCCAGCATTTT. Amino acids: CSASSGYNQPQHF. V and J are TRBV20-1 and TRBJ1-5; no reliable D call. The germline gives CDR1 DFQATT, CDR2 SNEGSKA (reference sequence). This CDR3 has 13 amino acids. Trimming removed 3 bases at V and 3 bases at J, with 9 bases between.

This clonotype came up many times. This sequence joins TRBV12-3 or TRBV12-4 and TRBJ1-1; D not resolved. The CDR3 runs to 14 residues. V dropped 4 bases and J dropped 4 bases, with 13 bases sitting between them. CDR3 sequence reads: CASSSRDMATEAFF. CDR3 bases: TGTGCCAGCAGTTCCCGCGATATGGCCACTGAAGCTTTCTTT.

The V gene is TRBV5-1, the J gene TRBJ1-4, with 10 bases aligning to TRBD1. The CDR3 sequence is 15 residues long. The ends lost 4 bases at V and 5 bases at J; junction bases unmatched: 5. Germline V gives CDR1 SGHRS, CDR2 YFSETQ. The chain's CDR3 is CASSRTGGPNEKLFF. In nucleotides, the CDR3 is TGCGCCAGCAGCCGGACAGGGGGTCCCAATGAAAAACTGTTTTTT.

Many counts were recorded for this clonotype. The chain couples TRBV6-4 to TRBJ2-1; 10 nucleotides align to TRBD2. Trimming cost V 4 bases and J 10 bases; bases outside gene matches: 7. The germline gives CDR1 MRHNA, CDR2 SNTAGT. The CDR3 extends over 14 amino acids. In DNA, the CDR3 is TGTGCCAGCAGTGTATCTAGCGGGAGCAAGGAGCAGTTCTTC. Protein product: CASSVSSGSKEQFF.

J is TRBJ2-1 and V is TRBV20-1; TRBD2 matches 7 bases. In germline, CDR1 is DFQATT, CDR2 SNEGSKA (reference sequence). V lost 0 bases and J lost 3; bases outside the gene matches: 5. There are 15 residues in the CDR3. CDR3 protein: CSARELAQIYNEQFF. Written as DNA, the CDR3 is TGCAGTGCTAGAGAACTAGCGCAAATCTACAATGAGCAGTTCTTC.

CDR3 nucleotides: TGTGCCAGCAGTGAATATCGGGGGAGCTCCTACGAGCAGTACTTC. Translating it yields CASSEYRGSSYEQYF. The gene calls are TRBV25-1 and TRBJ2-7; tentatively, D is TRBD2 (6 bases). The germline CDR1 and CDR2 sequences are MGHDK and SYGVNS. Trimming took 0 bases from V and 0 from J, leaving 9 bases between them. This CDR3 region has 15 residues.

The gene calls are TRBV6-1 and TRBJ2-2; D remains ambiguous. The CDR3 runs 11 residues. Between the trimmed V and J ends, which lost 10 bases and 6 bases, there was a span of 9 bases. Germline V gene sequence: CDR1 MNHNS, CDR2 SASEGT. The CDR3 here is CATRSPGELFF. The CDR3 region has the DNA TGTGCCACCCGCTCGCCCGGGGAGCTGTTTTTT.

This clonotype has only a few counts. The rearrangement links TRBV2 to TRBJ2-5; D uncertain. CDR1 is SNHLY and CDR2 is FYNNEI in the germline V gene. The V gene lost 9 bases and the J gene lost 4 bases, with 18 bases spanning the gap. This CDR3 has 14 amino acids. CDR3 coding DNA: TGTGCCAGTAAACCCCAACCGGATGGAGAGACCCAGTACTTC. Translating gives CASKPQPDGETQYF. Based on the CDR3 plus reference TRBV2 and TRBJ2-5, the full variable domain is EPEVTQTPSHQVTQMGQEVILRCVPISNHLYFYWYRQILGQKVEFLVSFYNNEISEKSEIFDDQFSVERPDGSNFTLKIRSTKLEDSAMYFCASKPQPDGETQYFGPGTRLLVL.

V gene TRBV5-1 combines with J gene TRBJ2-1; D possibly corresponds to TRBD2 (7 bases). The CDR3 covers 17 residues. Per the germline V gene, CDR1 is SGHRS and CDR2 is YFSETQ. V was cut by 3 bases and J by 0 bases, with 16 bases left in between. This CDR3 is CASSWGLAVSSYNEQFF. DNA for the CDR3: TGCGCCAGCAGCTGGGGGCTAGCGGTTAGCTCCTACAATGAGCAGTTCTTC.